A single sample is the source of the 27 T cell receptor beta chains below, sequenced in a study of cytomegalovirus exposure and HLA in healthy donors. PCR used 60 Vbeta primers and 13 Jbeta primers. This table comes from immunoSEQ multiplex PCR, and its TCRdb copy is limited to in-frame clones, with some not included. Altogether 120,000 or so clones are present, approximately 80% being singletons, with the ten largest covering around 3.7%. Sequencing input: PBMCs. The receptor source for this set is a man aged 25-45 years in good health and CMV-seronegative.

This clone was observed a single time. The same CDR3 can be traced to other DNA sequences in this sample. The gene calls are TRBV14 and TRBJ1-2, with a weak D call TRBD1 (5 bases). V was trimmed by 6 bases and J by 4 bases, leaving 12 bases between them. CDR3 length equals 13 residues. Germline CDR1 SGHDN, CDR2 FVKESK. The CDR3: CASSSQGGYGYTF. In DNA, the CDR3 is TGTGCCAGCAGTAGTCAGGGCGGCTATGGCTACACCTTC.

The gene calls are TRBV11-2 and TRBJ2-3; no firm D call. Germline V gene sequence: CDR1 SGHAT, CDR2 FQNNGV. The CDR3 is made up of 14 amino acids. Trimming pared 4 bases from V and 2 bases from J, leaving 10 bases between. The CDR3 nucleotides are TGTGCCAGCAGCTCAGAGCGATCCACAGATACGCAGTATTTT. Residues: CASSSERSTDTQYF.

The V call is TRBV7-8, the J call TRBJ2-1; the match to TRBD2 covers 7 bases. CDR1 is SGHVS, CDR2 FQNEAQ, per germline. The V gene end was trimmed by 2 bases and the J gene end by 3 bases; junction bases not matched to a gene: 7. The CDR3 loop spans 16 amino acids. DNA of the CDR3: TGTGCCAGCAGCTTAAGTGGTGGCGGGAGCTACAATGAGCAGTTCTTC. The encoded protein is CASSLSGGGSYNEQFF.

This rearrangement joins TRBV10-3 to TRBJ2-3, with 8 positions matching TRBD2. V lost 0 bases to trimming and J lost 2 bases; unmatched junction nucleotides: 10. The CDR3 is made up of 18 amino acids. Germline V lookup: CDR1 ENHRY, CDR2 SYGVKD. DNA of the CDR3: TGTGCCATCAGTGAGTCCGGGGGCGCGGGGGGTTTCACAGATACGCAGTATTTT. Amino acid sequence: CAISESGGAGGFTDTQYF.

Written as DNA, the CDR3 is TGTGCCAGCGCGGGGGTAGGGCCTGAAGCTTTCTTT. Protein product: CASAGVGPEAFF. The chain has TRBV28 and TRBJ1-1, with a weak D call TRBD1 (5 bases). Germline V gene sequence: CDR1 MDHEN, CDR2 SYDVKM. Trimming stripped 8 bases from V and 6 bases from J, with 13 bases between. The CDR3 has 12 residues.

The chain is built from TRBV27 and TRBJ1-5, with TRBD1 as a possible D gene (5 bases). Trimming removed 4 bases from V and 7 bases from J, with 14 bases in between. Germline values: CDR1 MNHEY, CDR2 SMNVEV (reference sequence). The CDR3 has 14 residues. CDR3 amino acids: CASSSWGGEQPQHF. The CDR3 DNA sequence: TGTGCCAGCAGTTCGTGGGGGGGAGAACAGCCCCAGCATTTT.

J is TRBJ2-7 and V is TRBV10-2, with D uncertain. Between the trimmed V and J ends, which lost 2 bases and 3 bases, there was a span of 5 bases. Germline V CDR1 and CDR2: WSHSY, SAAADI. This CDR3 is built from 12 residues. The CDR3 sequence is CASSEAGYEQYF. The CDR3 bases are TGCGCCAGCAGTGAGGCCGGCTACGAGCAGTACTTC.

V is TRBV7-9 and J is TRBJ1-1, with unresolved D. V was clipped by 1 base and J by 4 bases, with 10 bases between them. CDR3 length equals 14 residues. Germline CDR1 SEHNR, CDR2 FQNEAQ (reference sequence). The CDR3 region has the DNA TGTGCCAGCAGCTTAGGTGGGCTGGGCACTGAAGCTTTCTTT. Protein: CASSLGGLGTEAFF.

The V gene is TRBV19, the J gene TRBJ2-5; the D is unclear. The ends were cut back, 3 bases at V and 1 base at J, with 9 bases in the middle. Per germline, CDR1 LNHDA and CDR2 SQIVND (reference sequence). The CDR3 has 14 amino acids. The CDR3, as DNA: TGTGCCAGTAGTATTGGTAGCACCCAAGAGACCCAGTACTTC. As protein: CASSIGSTQETQYF.

This chain uses TRBV5-1 with TRBJ2-7, with 12 bases matching TRBD1. Germline CDR1 is SGHRS and CDR2 is YFSETQ. The CDR3 is made up of 15 amino acids. The V segment lost 4 bases and the J segment 6 bases; nucleotides outside the gene matches: 8. The DNA for the CDR3 is TGCGCCAGCAGCCTTTCCGGGACAGGGGGCGGCGAGCAGTACTTC. Amino acid sequence: CASSLSGTGGGEQYF. Full variable domain (remainder filled in from reference TRBV5-1 and TRBJ2-7): KAGVTQTPRYLIKTRGQQVTLSCSPISGHRSVSWYQQTPGQGLQFLFEYFSETQRNKGNFPGRFSGRQFSNSRSEMNVSTLELGDSALYLCASSLSGTGGGEQYFGPGTRLTVT.

The chain's CDR3 is CASSLAGALDTQYF. Written as DNA, the CDR3 is TGTGCCAGCAGCTTAGCGGGGGCTCTCGATACGCAGTATTTT. This chain connects TRBV7-9 to TRBJ2-3; D perhaps matches TRBD1 (6 bases). There are 14 residues in the CDR3. Germline loops: CDR1 SEHNR, CDR2 FQNEAQ (reference sequence). The V and J ends lost 0 bases and 6 bases respectively, with 10 bases between them.

The rearrangement links TRBV5-1 to TRBJ2-7, with no clear D. Trimming took 5 bases from V and 0 from J, leaving 12 bases between them. Germline V gene lookup returns CDR1 SGHRS and CDR2 YFSETQ. CDR3 length: 14 residues. The CDR3: CASRVDTPSYEQYF. The CDR3 DNA reads TGCGCCAGCAGGGTAGACACGCCCTCCTACGAGCAGTACTTC.

This clone appeared once. The chain joins TRBV5-6 to TRBJ1-6, with a weak D call TRBD1 (5 bases). This CDR3 is 13 amino acids long. Germline CDR1 SGHDT, CDR2 YYEEEE. The V end lost 4 bases, the J end lost 11 bases, and 13 bases lay between the germline ends. Here the CDR3 DNA reads TGTGCCAGCAGCCCAACCGGGACTGCACCCCTCCACTTT. Amino acid sequence: CASSPTGTAPLHF.

The table lists this clone with a count of one. The CDR3 DNA is TGTGCCAGCAGCAAAGCGGGTGACAGACATGGACTAGAGTTGCCCGGGGAGCTGTTTTTT. Translating it yields CASSKAGDRHGLELPGELFF. The V and J genes are TRBV21-1 and TRBJ2-2; the table's D call of TRBD2 was not tested on the DNA. TRBV21-1 is annotated as a pseudogene. The CDR3 sequence is 20 residues long.

V and J are TRBV4-2 and TRBJ1-2, with TRBD1 matching 8 bases. The CDR3 is 16 residues long. Germline assignment: CDR1 LGHNA and CDR2 YNFKEQ. V gave up 0 bases and J gave up 4 bases; unmatched junction bases: 7. The CDR3 DNA reads as TGTGCCAGCAGCCAAGAGGGGACAGGTCCCCTCTATGGCTACACCTTC. It yields the protein CASSQEGTGPLYGYTF.

V is TRBV27 and J is TRBJ1-1; TRBD1 might be the D (5 bases). Germline V CDR1 and CDR2: MNHEY, SMNVEV (reference sequence). This CDR3 spans 13 amino acids. The V gene lost 3 bases and the J gene lost 1 base, with 6 bases spanning the gap. This CDR3 is CASSFGQNTEAFF. The CDR3 nucleotides read TGTGCCAGCAGTTTTGGACAGAACACTGAAGCTTTCTTT.

J is TRBJ1-2 and V is TRBV7-2; the match to TRBD1 covers 7 bases. This CDR3 has 14 amino acids. The V gene end was trimmed by 4 bases and the J gene end by 0 bases; junction bases not matched to a gene: 2. The germline V gene encodes CDR1 SGHTA and CDR2 FQGNSA. The CDR3 reads CASSWDSANYGYTF. The CDR3 region has the DNA TGTGCCAGCAGCTGGGACAGCGCTAACTATGGCTACACCTTC. The full variable domain, with the rest looked up from reference TRBV7-2 and TRBJ1-2, is GAGVSQSPSNKVTEKGKDVELRCDPISGHTALYWYRQSLGQGLEFLIYFQGNSAPDKSGLPSDRFSAERTGGSVSTLTIQRTQQEDSAVYLCASSWDSANYGYTFGSGTRLTVV.

J is TRBJ2-1 and V is TRBV5-4; tentatively, D is TRBD2 (5 bases). Trimming removed 4 bases from V and 10 bases from J, with 12 bases in between. The CDR3 sequence is 12 residues long. The V gene's germline CDR1 is SGHNT and CDR2 YYREEE (reference sequence). The chain's CDR3 is CASSLAGSEQFF. The DNA of the CDR3 is TGTGCCAGCAGCCTAGCAGGAAGCGAGCAGTTCTTC.

The chain carries TRBV28 and TRBJ1-1; 7 positions match TRBD1. With V trimmed by 3 bases and J by 1 base, 5 bases remained unmatched. Germline V gene sequence: CDR1 MDHEN, CDR2 SYDVKM. The CDR3 has 15 amino acids. Written as DNA, the CDR3 is TGTGCCAGCAGTTTGGGTGACAGGGAGAACACTGAAGCTTTCTTT. This encodes CASSLGDRENTEAFF.

Only one count was recorded for this clone. V is TRBV6-6 and J is TRBJ2-5; no definite D call. Looked up from germline, CDR1 is MNHNY and CDR2 is SVGAGI (reference sequence). This CDR3 has 14 amino acids. V lost 7 bases and J lost 1, with 13 bases in between. The CDR3 spells CASIPAGSQETQYF. The DNA of the CDR3 is TGTGCCAGCATTCCTGCCGGGTCCCAAGAGACCCAGTACTTC.

The rearrangement joins TRBV7-9 to TRBJ1-2; 7 nucleotides match TRBD1. Unmatched junction bases numbered 3, after V lost 5 bases and J lost 3 bases. This CDR3 is built from 13 residues. CDR1 is SEHNR, CDR2 FQNEAQ, per germline (reference sequence). The CDR3 here is CASSAQGDYGYTF. CDR3 nucleotides: TGTGCCAGCAGCGCCCAGGGGGACTATGGCTACACCTTC.

The J gene is TRBJ1-4, the V gene TRBV2; 9 nucleotides match TRBD1. J was trimmed by 1 base and V by 6 bases; bases with no gene match: 12. Germline V gene lookup returns CDR1 SNHLY and CDR2 FYNNEI. This CDR3 has 18 residues. The CDR3 spells CASRQGQGAQITNEKLFF. The CDR3 nucleotides read TGTGCCAGCAGACAGGGACAGGGAGCCCAGATAACTAATGAAAAACTGTTTTTT. The entire variable domain, with the rest obtained from reference TRBV2 and TRBJ1-4, is as follows: EPEVTQTPSHQVTQMGQEVILRCVPISNHLYFYWYRQILGQKVEFLVSFYNNEISEKSEIFDDQFSVERPDGSNFTLKIRSTKLEDSAMYFCASRQGQGAQITNEKLFFGSGTQLSVL.

CDR3 coding DNA: TGTGCCAGTAGTATCGTGGCGGGCAATCAGCCCCAGCATTTT. This translates into CASSIVAGNQPQHF. The genes are TRBV19 and TRBJ1-5; no clear D gene. Trimming shortened V by 3 bases and J by 2 bases, and 8 bases separated the two germline ends. CDR1 is LNHDA and CDR2 is SQIVND in the germline V gene (reference sequence). CDR3 length: 14 amino acids.

V and J are TRBV5-4 and TRBJ2-1; 7 nucleotides line up with TRBD1. With 4 bases clipped from V and 4 bases from J, the junction kept 5 bases outside the gene matches. The germline V gene encodes CDR1 SGHNT and CDR2 YYREEE (reference sequence). The CDR3 is 14 amino acids. In nucleotides, the CDR3 is TGTGCCAGCAGCCTTGGACAGGTATACAATGAGCAGTTCTTC. This encodes CASSLGQVYNEQFF.

This chain uses TRBV10-3 with TRBJ2-7; 10 bases map to TRBD2. The CDR3 length is 14 residues. V trimming: 5 bases; J trimming: 2 bases; junction bases outside the gene matches: 3. Germline CDR1 is ENHRY and CDR2 is SYGVKD. CDR3 in DNA: TGTGCCATCAGTTCTAGCGGGGGAACCTACGAGCAGTACTTC. Translating gives CAISSSGGTYEQYF.

The rearrangement uses TRBV27 and TRBJ1-1, with D unresolved. Germline CDR1 is MNHEY and CDR2 is SMNVEV (reference sequence). This CDR3 is built from 15 residues. The V end lost 6 bases, the J end lost 6 bases, and 20 bases lay between the germline ends. The CDR3 protein is CASSSWSGLVAEAFF. CDR3 coding DNA: TGTGCCAGCAGCTCGTGGTCGGGATTAGTCGCTGAAGCTTTCTTT.

The J gene is TRBJ2-1, the V gene TRBV30; D unresolved. CDR1 is GTSNPN and CDR2 is SVGIG in the germline V gene (reference sequence). The CDR3 spans 13 residues. Trimming left V 0 bases short and J 4 bases short, with 7 bases between. The CDR3 sequence is CAWSVHSYNEQFF. The CDR3 nucleotides are TGTGCCTGGAGTGTGCACAGTTACAATGAGCAGTTCTTC.